This T cell receptor (beta chain) was sequenced in a study of T cell repertoires in cytomegalovirus infection. For the study at large: Through public TCR beta signatures, both CMV infection and matching HLA type were indicated.

From the reads, TCRdb called clonotypes with MiXCR, one entry per CDR3 protein. The sample carries about 320,000 distinct CDR3 sequences, more than 8% recorded once. The CDR3 length is 11 residues. The V end was cut by 5 bases, the J end by 10 bases, with 9 bases between. Study results and caveats: Individuals carrying CMV plus the relevant HLA were identified by cumulative frequency of public TCR beta families. Ex vivo responses were dominated by HLA-C-restricted CMV-specific TCR beta clonotypes.

A remark on this clonotype: Its antigen is as yet unknown. A read error is possible here, since a much larger clone lies one base away.

The TCR originated in a human donor in good health (CMV status not recorded). Some clones in this sample may be carry-over from other donors' samples. The J gene is TRBJ2-1, the V gene TRBV12-3 or TRBV12-4, with D unclear. Sequencing was done on a sample of PBMCs. In DNA, the CDR3 is TGTGCCAGCAGTGTGACCTACGAGCAGTTCTTC. It yields the protein CASSVTYEQFF.